This T cell receptor (beta chain) emerged from a study of tumor-infiltrating lymphocytes in primary liver carcinoma. CDR1 SGHNT and CDR2 YENEEA come from the germline V gene. There are 14 residues in the CDR3. The investigators made TCR beta cDNA from 400 to 550 ng total RNA, using a constant-region primer. Modified slightly, ARM-PCR produced TCR beta libraries over three nested multiplex PCR rounds. The study ran its first two PCR rounds for 9 to 10 cycles each, using TRBV1-TRBV30 forward primers and a C-beta reverse primer. TCRdb re-analysed the multiplex PCR reads in MiXCR, keeping a single row per CDR3 protein. The sample has roughly 190,000 distinct CDR3 sequences; around four fifths are singletons. Total RNA and DNA came together from around 20-30 mg of bulk tissue without cell sorting. Chronic HBV infection was present in the patients, who were treatment-naive. Turning to this clonotype: A junction boundary mismatches the germline segment, possibly from a read error.

This chain connects TRBV11-3 to TRBJ2-2; possibly TRBD1 or TRBD2 for D (5 bases each). The receptor was derived from a man in his forties with primary liver carcinoma and hepatitis B virus infection. Sequencing used tumor tissue from primary liver carcinoma. The CDR3 coding sequence is TGTACCAGCAGCTTAAACGCGAACACCAGGGAGCTGTTTTTC. It codes for CTSSLNANTRELFF.